The clone carrying this TCR beta chain was picked up one time. The data belong to a study of blood T cell repertoires in COVID-19. Study-level background: PBMCs, B-cell-depleted T cells, or T cells were the source of the cDNA or gDNA that made up the material.

Trimming removed 4 bases from V and 0 bases from J; junction bases left unmatched: 7. The CDR3 is made up of 16 amino acids. Germline CDR1 SGHRS, CDR2 YFSETQ. The protocol was immunoSEQ multiplex PCR, while the TCRdb copy is restricted to in-frame clones and leaves out a portion. The repertoire consists of hundreds of thousands of clones, with approximately 89% occurring once and the leading ten covering roughly 10%. Enrollment of patients from Seattle took place during active infection, with longitudinal follow-up. Sequencing used peripheral blood. This receptor was taken from a woman aged 70-85 years with COVID-19, enrolled during active disease. The gene calls are TRBV5-1 and TRBJ2-4, with 7 bases lining up with TRBD2. The CDR3 protein is CASSPTSALAKNIQYF. CDR3 DNA sequence: TGCGCCAGCAGCCCCACTAGCGCACTAGCCAAAAACATTCAGTACTTC.